One sample yielded the 13 T cell receptor beta chains listed below, sequenced in a study of blood T cell repertoires in COVID-19. Here immunoSEQ multiplex PCR was the method, and the copy in TCRdb shows in-frame clones only, minus some. Of around 200,000 clones in the sample, 86% were seen once. The sequenced sample was PBMCs or T cells enriched from blood (not recorded which). These TCRs come from a man aged 35 to 55 with acute COVID-19.

The rearrangement links TRBV19 to TRBJ2-3; tentatively, D is TRBD2 (6 bases). Trimming left V 4 bases short and J 4 bases short, with 9 bases between. The CDR3 has 13 residues. The germline V gene has CDR1 LNHDA and CDR2 SQIVND (reference sequence). This CDR3 reads CASSSGASDTQYF. CDR3 nucleotide sequence: TGTGCCAGTAGTAGCGGGGCCTCAGATACGCAGTATTTT.

This clone was found many times. The V and J genes are TRBV30 and TRBJ2-7; 7 bases are shared with TRBD1. Germline V CDR1 and CDR2: GTSNPN, SVGIG (reference sequence). The CDR3 consists of 14 residues. The V and J ends lost 3 bases and 2 bases, in that order; junction bases with no gene match: 7. The CDR3 reads CAWRKGQGAYEQYF. DNA for the CDR3: TGTGCCTGGAGAAAAGGTCAGGGGGCCTACGAGCAGTACTTC.

This rearrangement joins TRBV10-3 to TRBJ1-6, with D perhaps TRBD1 (5 bases). Trimming removed 4 bases at V and 7 bases at J, with 14 bases between. Germline V gives CDR1 ENHRY, CDR2 SYGVKD. The CDR3 covers 15 residues. The CDR3 DNA is TGTGCCATCAGTGGTTCCGGGCAGGGAAATTCACCCCTCCACTTT. This gives the protein CAISGSGQGNSPLHF.

The rearrangement links TRBV27 to TRBJ2-7, with D uncertain. This CDR3 spans 14 amino acids. CDR1 and CDR2 from the germline V gene are MNHEY and SMNVEV (reference sequence). V was trimmed by 2 bases and J by 2 bases, leaving 10 bases between them. CDR3 nucleotides: TGTGCCAGCAGTTTAGTCTGGCCCCCCTACGAGCAGTACTTC. Residues: CASSLVWPPYEQYF.

In this sample, this clone turned up once. The chain couples TRBV25-1 to TRBJ1-2; no clear D. This CDR3 comprises 14 residues. Germline V gene sequence: CDR1 MGHDK, CDR2 SYGVNS. V was cut by 4 bases and J by 2 bases, with 11 bases left in between. The CDR3 DNA follows: TGTGCCAGCAGTGTTGGAGCCCTAAACTATGGCTACACCTTC. The encoded protein is CASSVGALNYGYTF.

DNA for the CDR3: TGTGCCAGCAGCCGGAGGGAATTGGGGAACACTGAAGCTTTCTTT. This codes for CASSRRELGNTEAFF. The chain couples TRBV7-2 to TRBJ1-1; D gene uncertain. The CDR3 has 15 amino acids. Trimming took 5 bases from V and 1 from J, leaving 14 bases between them. Germline CDR1 and CDR2: SGHTA and FQGNSA.

The DNA for the CDR3 is TGTGCCAGCAGTTCGGCCCCTAGCGGGTGGGTTACGAACAATGAGCAGTTCTTC. It yields the protein CASSSAPSGWVTNNEQFF. The chain recombines TRBV27 with TRBJ2-1, with 8 bases fitting TRBD2. In germline, CDR1 is MNHEY, CDR2 SMNVEV (reference sequence). The CDR3 covers 18 residues. Trimming cost V 4 bases and J 5 bases; bases outside gene matches: 16.

V gene TRBV6-1 combines with J gene TRBJ1-5, with a weak D call TRBD1 (5 bases). Germline CDR1 is MNHNS and CDR2 is SASEGT. V lost 0 bases and J 7 bases, leaving 13 bases between the germline ends. This CDR3 contains 15 residues. The CDR3 is CASSEAGGGEQPQHF. CDR3 in DNA: TGTGCCAGCAGTGAAGCGGGGGGTGGTGAGCAGCCCCAGCATTTT.

The chain is built from TRBV7-8 and TRBJ1-2; weak D call: TRBD1 (6 bases). Trimming cost V 5 bases and J 8 bases, with 18 bases left between them. CDR3 length equals 14 residues. In germline, CDR1 is SGHVS, CDR2 FQNEAQ. CDR3 in DNA: TGTGCCAGCAGCCTCTTCCGGGACATGAGCGGCTACACCTTC. Translated: CASSLFRDMSGYTF.

The chain joins TRBV27 to TRBJ2-5; 8 bases are a match to TRBD1. CDR1 is MNHEY and CDR2 is SMNVEV in the germline V gene (reference sequence). There are 13 residues in the CDR3. J was trimmed by 5 bases and V by 9 bases; bases with no gene match: 8. The DNA of the CDR3 is TGTGCCAGTAAAGGACAGGGTTCGGAGACCCAGTACTTC. Its translation is CASKGQGSETQYF.

This clone was counted once. V usage is TRBV18 and J usage is TRBJ2-7; a possible D gene is TRBD2 (5 bases). V was trimmed by 3 bases and J by 0 bases, leaving 12 bases between them. The CDR3 runs 15 residues. Germline CDR1 and CDR2: KGHSH and LQKENI. CDR3 DNA: TGTGCCAGCTCACCTTCAAGAGGGTCCTCCTACGAGCAGTACTTC. It specifies CASSPSRGSSYEQYF.

The chain joins TRBV19 to TRBJ1-5; D is possibly TRBD1 (5 bases). The germline CDR1 and CDR2 sequences are LNHDA and SQIVND (reference sequence). Trimming left V 6 bases short and J 9 bases short, with 18 bases between. The CDR3 is 14 amino acids. CDR3 in amino acids: CASRASTAGGPQHF. For the CDR3, the DNA is TGTGCCAGTAGAGCTTCGACAGCGGGTGGGCCCCAGCATTTT.

This chain uses TRBV10-3 with TRBJ1-1; no clear D gene. Trimming took off 8 bases at V and 1 base at J, with 5 bases between the two ends. Germline V gene data show CDR1 as ENHRY and CDR2 as SYGVKD. This CDR3 is built from 11 residues. The CDR3 DNA sequence: TGTGCCATCCGGGAGAACACTGAAGCTTTCTTT. Protein sequence: CAIRENTEAFF.